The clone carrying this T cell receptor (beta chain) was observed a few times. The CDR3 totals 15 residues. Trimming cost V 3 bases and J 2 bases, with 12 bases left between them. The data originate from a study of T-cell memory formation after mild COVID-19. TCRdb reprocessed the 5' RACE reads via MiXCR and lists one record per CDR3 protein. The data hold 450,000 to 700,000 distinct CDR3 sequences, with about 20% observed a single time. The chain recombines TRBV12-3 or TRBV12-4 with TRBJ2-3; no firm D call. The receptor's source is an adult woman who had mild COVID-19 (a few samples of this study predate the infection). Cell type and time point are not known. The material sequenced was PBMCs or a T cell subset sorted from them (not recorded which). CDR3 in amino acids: CASSLLPLVTDTQYF. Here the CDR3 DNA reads TGTGCCAGCAGTTTGTTGCCTCTTGTCACAGATACGCAGTATTTT.